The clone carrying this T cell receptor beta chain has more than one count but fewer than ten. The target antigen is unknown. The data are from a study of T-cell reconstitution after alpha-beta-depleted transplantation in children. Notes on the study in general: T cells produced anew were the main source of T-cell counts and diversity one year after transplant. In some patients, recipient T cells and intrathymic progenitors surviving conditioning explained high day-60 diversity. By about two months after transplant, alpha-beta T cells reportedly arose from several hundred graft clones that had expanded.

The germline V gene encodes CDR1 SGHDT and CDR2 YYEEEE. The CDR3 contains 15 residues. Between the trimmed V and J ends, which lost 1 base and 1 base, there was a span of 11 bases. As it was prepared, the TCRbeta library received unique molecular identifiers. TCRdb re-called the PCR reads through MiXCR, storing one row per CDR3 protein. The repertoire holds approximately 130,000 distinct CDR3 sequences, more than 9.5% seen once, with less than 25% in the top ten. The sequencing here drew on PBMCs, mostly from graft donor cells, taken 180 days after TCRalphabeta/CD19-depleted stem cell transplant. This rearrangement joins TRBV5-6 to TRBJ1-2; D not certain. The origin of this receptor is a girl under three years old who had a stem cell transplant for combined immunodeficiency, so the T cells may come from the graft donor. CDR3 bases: TGTGCCAGCAGCTTGAACCCGCTGGGTAACTATGGCTACACCTTC. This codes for CASSLNPLGNYGYTF.